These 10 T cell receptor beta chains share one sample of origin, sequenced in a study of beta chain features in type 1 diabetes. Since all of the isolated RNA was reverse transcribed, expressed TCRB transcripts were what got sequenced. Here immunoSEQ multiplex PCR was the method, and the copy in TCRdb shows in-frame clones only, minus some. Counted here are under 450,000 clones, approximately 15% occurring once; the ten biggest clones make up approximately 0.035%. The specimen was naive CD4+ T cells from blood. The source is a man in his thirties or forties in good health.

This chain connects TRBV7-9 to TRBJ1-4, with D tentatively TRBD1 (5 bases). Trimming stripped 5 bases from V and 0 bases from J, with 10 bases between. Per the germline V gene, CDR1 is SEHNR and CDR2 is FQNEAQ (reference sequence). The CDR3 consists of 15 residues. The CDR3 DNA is TGTGCCAGCAGCCCCTCGGGGGCAACTAATGAAAAACTGTTTTTT. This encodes CASSPSGATNEKLFF.

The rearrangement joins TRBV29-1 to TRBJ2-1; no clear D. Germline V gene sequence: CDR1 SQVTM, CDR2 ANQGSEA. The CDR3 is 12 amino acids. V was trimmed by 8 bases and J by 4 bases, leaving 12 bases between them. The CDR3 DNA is TGCAGCAACCGTGATATATACAATGAGCAGTTCTTC. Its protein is CSNRDIYNEQFF.

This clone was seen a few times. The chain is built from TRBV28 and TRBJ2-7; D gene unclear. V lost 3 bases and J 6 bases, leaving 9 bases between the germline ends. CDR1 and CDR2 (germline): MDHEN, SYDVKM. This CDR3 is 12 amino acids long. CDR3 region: CASSFRYREQYV. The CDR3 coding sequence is TGTGCCAGCAGTTTCAGGTATCGCGAGCAGTACGTC.

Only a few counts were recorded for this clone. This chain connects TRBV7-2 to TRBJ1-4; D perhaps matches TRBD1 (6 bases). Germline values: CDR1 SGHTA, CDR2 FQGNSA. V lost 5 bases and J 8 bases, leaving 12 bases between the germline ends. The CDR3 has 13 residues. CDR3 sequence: CASSPGHREKLFF. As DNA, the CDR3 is TGTGCCAGCAGCCCGGGACACCGGGAAAAACTGTTTTTT.

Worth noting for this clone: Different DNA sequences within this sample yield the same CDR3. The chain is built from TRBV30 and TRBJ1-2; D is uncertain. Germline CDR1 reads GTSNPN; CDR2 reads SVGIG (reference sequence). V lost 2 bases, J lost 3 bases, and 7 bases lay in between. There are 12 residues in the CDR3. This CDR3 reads CAWSLRYYGYTF. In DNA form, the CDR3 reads TGTGCCTGGAGTCTTCGGTACTATGGCTACACCTTC.

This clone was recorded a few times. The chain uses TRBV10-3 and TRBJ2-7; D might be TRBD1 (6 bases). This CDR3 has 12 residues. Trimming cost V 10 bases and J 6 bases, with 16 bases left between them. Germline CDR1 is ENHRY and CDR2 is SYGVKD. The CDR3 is CATQVGAREQYF. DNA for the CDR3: TGTGCCACCCAGGTGGGGGCCCGCGAGCAGTACTTC.

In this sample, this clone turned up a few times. Written as DNA, the CDR3 is TGTGCCACCAGCAGAGATCGGGGCAGGGCGACAGGCTACACCTTC. This translates into CATSRDRGRATGYTF. The rearrangement uses TRBV15 and TRBJ1-2, with D possibly being TRBD1 (5 bases). V was pared by 0 bases and J by 8 bases, with 16 bases between. Germline CDR1 is LNHNV and CDR2 is YYDKDF (reference sequence). The CDR3 extends over 15 amino acids.

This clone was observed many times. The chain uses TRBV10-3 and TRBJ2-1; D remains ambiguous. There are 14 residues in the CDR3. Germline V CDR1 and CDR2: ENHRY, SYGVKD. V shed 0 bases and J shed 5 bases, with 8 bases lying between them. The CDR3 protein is CAISESLQNNEQFF. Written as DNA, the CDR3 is TGTGCCATCAGTGAGTCACTCCAGAACAATGAGCAGTTCTTC.

CDR3 in DNA: TGTGCCAGCAGTGACGGGACTTTCAATGAGCAGTTCTTC. Translating gives CASSDGTFNEQFF. V and J are TRBV2 and TRBJ2-1; D may be TRBD2 (6 bases). Trimming removed 3 bases from V and 6 bases from J, with 9 bases in between. The CDR3 is 13 amino acids. Looked up from germline, CDR1 is SNHLY and CDR2 is FYNNEI.

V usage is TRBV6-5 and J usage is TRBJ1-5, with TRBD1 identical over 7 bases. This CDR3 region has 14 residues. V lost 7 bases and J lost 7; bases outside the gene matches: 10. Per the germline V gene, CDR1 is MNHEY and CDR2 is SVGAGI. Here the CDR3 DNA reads TGTGCCAGCAATTTAGGGGGCTCAGGACAGCCCCAGCATTTT. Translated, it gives CASNLGGSGQPQHF.